These 2 T cell receptor beta chains were all obtained from the same sample, sequenced in a study of T-cell memory formation after mild COVID-19. TCRdb used MiXCR to reprocess the 5' RACE reads, holding one entry per CDR3 protein. The data show over 10,000 distinct CDR3 sequences, about 14% seen once. Source material: PBMCs or a T cell subset sorted from them (not recorded which). These TCRs come from a young man who had mild COVID-19 (a few samples of this study predate the infection). Cell type and time point are not known.

The table lists this clonotype with many counts. The chain joins TRBV12-3 or TRBV12-4 to TRBJ2-2; TRBD2 agrees at 8 bases. The CDR3 loop spans 19 amino acids. J gave up 6 bases and V 2 bases, and 17 bases lay outside the gene matches. The CDR3 reads CASSLSWILGLDKAGELFF. In DNA form, the CDR3 reads TGTGCCAGCAGTTTAAGTTGGATTCTGGGACTAGACAAGGCCGGGGAGCTGTTTTTT.

This clonotype was observed at least ten times. This chain joins TRBV28 and TRBJ1-2; 9 bases agree with TRBD1. The CDR3 is 13 amino acids. Germline V gives CDR1 MDHEN, CDR2 SYDVKM. The V gene end was trimmed by 6 bases and the J gene end by 7 bases; junction bases not matched to a gene: 6. CDR3 nucleotide sequence: TGTGCCAGCAGCCTCGGACAGGGGAGTGGCTACACCTTC. This codes for CASSLGQGSGYTF.